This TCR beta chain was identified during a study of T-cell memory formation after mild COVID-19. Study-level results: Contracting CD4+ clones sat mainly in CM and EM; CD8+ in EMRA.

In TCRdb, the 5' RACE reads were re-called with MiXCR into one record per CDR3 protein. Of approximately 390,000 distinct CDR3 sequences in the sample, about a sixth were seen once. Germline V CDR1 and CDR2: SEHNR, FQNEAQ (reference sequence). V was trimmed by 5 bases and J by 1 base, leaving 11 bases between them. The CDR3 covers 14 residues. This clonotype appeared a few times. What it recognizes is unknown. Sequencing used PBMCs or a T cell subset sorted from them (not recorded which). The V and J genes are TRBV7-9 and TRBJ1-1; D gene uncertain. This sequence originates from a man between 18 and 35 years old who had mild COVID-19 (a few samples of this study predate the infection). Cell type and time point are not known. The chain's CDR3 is CASSPSGPNTEAFF. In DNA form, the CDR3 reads TGTGCCAGCAGCCCTAGCGGGCCGAACACTGAAGCTTTCTTT.